These 20 T cell receptor beta chains share one sample of origin, sequenced in a study of control samples from healthy donors and cancer patients. Measured with immunoSEQ multiplex PCR; TCRdb has only the in-frame clones, and not every one. The data contain under 150,000 clones, approximately 89% of them singletons. Input material: PBMCs. These receptors were collected from a man aged 50-60 years with head and neck cancer.

This clone occurred a few times. V gene TRBV18 combines with J gene TRBJ1-3, with TRBD1 identical over 8 bases. Germline CDR1 is KGHSH and CDR2 is LQKENI. V shed 6 bases, J shed 3 bases, and the junction held 10 bases outside the gene matches. This CDR3 spans 16 amino acids. CDR3 amino acids: CASSKQDRADGNTIYF. DNA for the CDR3: TGTGCCAGCTCCAAGCAGGACAGGGCCGATGGAAACACCATATATTTT.

The rearrangement joins TRBV7-6 to TRBJ1-4, with D hard to call. CDR3 length: 15 residues. Germline V gene lookup returns CDR1 SGHVS and CDR2 FNYEAQ. Trimming removed 2 bases at V and 3 bases at J, with 10 bases between. In DNA, the CDR3 is TGTGCCAGCAGCTTAACGGGGTCCTCTAATGAAAAACTGTTTTTT. The encoded protein is CASSLTGSSNEKLFF.

This chain connects TRBV12-5 to TRBJ2-1; the D is unclear. V was clipped by 3 bases and J by 0 bases, with 15 bases between them. This CDR3 is built from 17 residues. Germline V gene data show CDR1 as LGHNT and CDR2 as FRNRAP. The CDR3 here is CASGFLIPRSSYNEQFF. In nucleotides, the CDR3 is TGTGCTAGTGGTTTCCTTATTCCGCGAAGCTCCTACAATGAGCAGTTCTTC.

The chain's CDR3 is CASSLSPPGNEQFF. Here the CDR3 DNA reads TGCGCCAGCAGCCTAAGTCCCCCGGGGAATGAGCAGTTCTTC. The rearrangement joins TRBV5-1 to TRBJ2-1; tentatively, D is TRBD2 (5 bases). The CDR3 contains 14 residues. Germline CDR1 reads SGHRS; CDR2 reads YFSETQ. With 4 bases removed from V and 7 bases from J, the gap between germline ends came to 15 bases.

The rearrangement links TRBV30 to TRBJ2-7, with 15 bases identical to TRBD2. The J segment lost 6 bases and the V segment lost 2 bases, leaving 5 bases of the junction unmatched. CDR1 and CDR2 (germline): GTSNPN, SVGIG (reference sequence). The CDR3 length is 15 residues. CDR3 nucleotides: TGTGCCTGGAGTAAGAAGGGACTAGCGGGGGGCGAGCAGTACTTC. Translating gives CAWSKKGLAGGEQYF.

This sequence joins TRBV19 and TRBJ1-1; no reliable D call. CDR3 length: 13 residues. Germline V gene lookup returns CDR1 LNHDA and CDR2 SQIVND (reference sequence). With 10 bases removed from V and 6 bases from J, the gap between germline ends came to 18 bases. CDR3 residues: CATQSPTGAEAFF. CDR3 nucleotides: TGTGCCACCCAATCACCGACCGGCGCTGAAGCTTTCTTT.

The V and J genes are TRBV9 and TRBJ2-7, with D possibly matching TRBD1 (6 bases). CDR3 length: 14 residues. Germline CDR1 reads SGDLS; CDR2 reads YYNGEE. Trimming stripped 4 bases from V and 6 bases from J, with 17 bases between. Here the CDR3 DNA reads TGTGCCAGCAGCCCCCGGACAGATCTCGGCGAGCAGTACTTC. Its translation is CASSPRTDLGEQYF.

This clone appeared a single time. CDR3 sequence (DNA): TGTGCCAGCAGCTTAGAAGGGGGAAATGGCTACACCTTC. Its translation is CASSLEGGNGYTF. This chain uses TRBV11-1 with TRBJ1-2; maybe TRBD1 (6 bases). CDR3 size: 13 residues. V gave up 1 base and J gave up 6 bases, with 9 bases separating them. Looked up from germline, CDR1 is SGHAT and CDR2 is FQDESV (reference sequence).

The V and J genes are TRBV6-4 and TRBJ2-3, with 9 bases aligning to TRBD1. J lost 6 bases, V lost 5 bases, and 3 bases had no gene match. The CDR3 has 13 residues. Germline V CDR1 and CDR2: MRHNA, SNTAGT. The CDR3 coding sequence is TGTGCCAGCAGTTCTACAGGGGGCGATACGCAGTATTTT. This sequence encodes CASSSTGGDTQYF.

The genes are TRBV27 and TRBJ2-3; D is unclear. Germline assignment: CDR1 MNHEY and CDR2 SMNVEV (reference sequence). Trimming removed 6 bases at V and 3 bases at J, with 16 bases between. This CDR3 has 15 amino acids. The chain's CDR3 is CASRHLESGTDTQYF. CDR3 bases: TGTGCCAGCAGGCACTTGGAGAGTGGTACAGATACGCAGTATTTT.

This clone was seen just once. The chain joins TRBV13 to TRBJ1-5; 11 positions agree with TRBD1. In germline, CDR1 is PRHDT, CDR2 FYEKMQ (reference sequence). The V and J ends lost 3 bases and 7 bases, in that order; junction bases with no gene match: 5. CDR3 length: 15 residues. CDR3 in amino acids: CASSFGTGGGQPQHF. The DNA of the CDR3 is TGTGCCAGCAGCTTCGGGACAGGGGGGGGACAGCCCCAGCATTTT.

This rearrangement joins TRBV6-5 to TRBJ2-1; D remains unclear. The ends were cut back, 6 bases at V and 5 bases at J, with 8 bases in the middle. The length of the CDR3 is 12 residues. Germline lookup yields CDR1 MNHEY and CDR2 SVGAGI. For the CDR3, the DNA is TGTGCCAGCAGAATAAGGAACAATGAGCAGTTCTTC. This gives the protein CASRIRNNEQFF.

This rearrangement joins TRBV7-2 to TRBJ1-3; D not certain. Germline values: CDR1 SGHTA, CDR2 FQGNSA. The CDR3 length is 15 residues. Trimming removed 1 base from V and 3 bases from J, with 10 bases in between. CDR3 sequence: CASSLEWGNGNTIYF. The CDR3 region has the DNA TGTGCCAGCAGCTTAGAATGGGGAAATGGAAACACCATATATTTT.

The chain combines TRBV5-1 with TRBJ2-2, with 11 bases that match TRBD2. V was pared by 4 bases and J by 5 bases, with 4 bases of the junction left unmatched. This CDR3 spans 15 amino acids. Germline V gene lookup returns CDR1 SGHRS and CDR2 YFSETQ. The CDR3 DNA follows: TGCGCCAGCAGCCCGATAGCGGGGGGGACCGGGGAGCTGTTTTTT. It specifies CASSPIAGGTGELFF.

The count of this clone is one. The rearrangement links TRBV11-2 to TRBJ2-1; the match to TRBD1 covers 12 bases. V lost 5 bases, J lost 4 bases, and 9 bases stayed unmatched. Germline values: CDR1 SGHAT, CDR2 FQNNGV. The CDR3 sequence is 17 residues long. CDR3 DNA sequence: TGTGCCAGCAGCCCGAGCCCGGGACAGGGGGCTTACAATGAGCAGTTCTTC. This encodes CASSPSPGQGAYNEQFF.

The chain carries TRBV5-1 and TRBJ2-7; D possibly corresponds to TRBD2 (6 bases). This CDR3 has 15 residues. V lost 1 base, J lost 0 bases, and 11 bases lay in between. Germline CDR1 and CDR2: SGHRS and YFSETQ. The DNA of the CDR3 is TGCGCCAGCAGCTTGTATAGCGGCCACTCCTACGAGCAGTACTTC. Amino acids: CASSLYSGHSYEQYF.

This clone appeared a single time. The chain combines TRBV13 with TRBJ2-1, with D perhaps TRBD1 or TRBD2 (5 bases each). V lost 5 bases, J lost 0 bases, and 11 bases lay in between. The CDR3 is made up of 15 amino acids. Germline CDR1 reads PRHDT; CDR2 reads FYEKMQ (reference sequence). This chain's CDR3 is CASSARGRSYNEQFF. The DNA of the CDR3 is TGTGCCAGCAGCGCGAGGGGTCGCTCCTACAATGAGCAGTTCTTC.

The chain joins TRBV5-1 to TRBJ1-2, with 12 bases lining up with TRBD1. The germline CDR1 and CDR2 sequences are SGHRS and YFSETQ. The CDR3 has 17 residues. V gave up 0 bases and J gave up 5 bases; unmatched junction bases: 8. The CDR3 bases are TGCGCCAGCAGCTTGGCGGGGACAGGGGGCGAAAGGTATGGCTACACCTTC. Residues: CASSLAGTGGERYGYTF.

This clone came up once. The rearrangement joins TRBV5-4 to TRBJ2-3; TRBD2 aligns across 7 bases. The length of the CDR3 is 12 residues. Germline loops: CDR1 SGHNT, CDR2 YYREEE (reference sequence). V was clipped by 4 bases and J by 8 bases; unmatched bases: 4. In DNA form, the CDR3 reads TGTGCCAGCAGCCCTTCGGGGGGTACGCAGTATTTT. Translating gives CASSPSGGTQYF.

The chain uses TRBV25-1 and TRBJ1-2; no definite D call. The V and J ends lost 3 bases and 2 bases respectively, with 10 bases between them. There are 14 residues in the CDR3. The germline gives CDR1 MGHDK, CDR2 SYGVNS. The DNA of the CDR3 is TGTGCCAGCAGTGACCGGACGGAGAACTATGGCTACACCTTC. Protein sequence: CASSDRTENYGYTF.